This T cell receptor beta chain derives from a study of Ad26.COV2.S vaccination and SARS-CoV-2 variants. The table came from immunoSEQ multiplex PCR; TCRdb's copy has only in-frame clones and leaves some out. Altogether approximately 410,000 clones are present, around 89% being singletons, with the ten largest covering 3.6%. Overall study findings and caveats: Assessments of TCR breadth and depth may have underestimated the total T cell responses. There was reportedly substantial breadth in spike-specific CD8+ and CD4+ T cell responses after vaccination.

Treatment meaning: roughly 19 received Ad26.COV2.S at low or high dose, single or two shots; roughly five received placebo; per-sample allocation not given. Specimens were obtained on day 63 following the first vaccine or placebo injection. About this clone: No antigen is known for it.

Unmatched junction bases numbered 2, after V lost 3 bases and J lost 0 bases. Germline values: CDR1 SGHDT, CDR2 YYEEEE. This CDR3 comprises 17 residues. The source is a person between 18 and 65 years old who received the Ad26.COV2.S COVID-19 vaccine or a placebo. The V call is TRBV5-6, the J call TRBJ2-6; the match to TRBD1 covers 11 bases. The specimen was peripheral blood, collected in a trial of Ad26.COV2.S vaccine versus placebo. The CDR3 loop is CASSWDRGYSGANVLTF. The DNA of the CDR3 is TGTGCCAGCAGCTGGGACAGGGGGTACTCTGGGGCCAACGTCCTGACTTTC.